The next 22 T cell receptor beta chains were all read from a single sample in a study of T cell repertoires in cytomegalovirus infection. MiXCR, run by TCRdb on the reads, gives a single entry per CDR3 protein. Of 290,000 or so distinct CDR3 sequences in the sample, more than 20% are singletons; the top ten hold 14%. Sequencing input: PBMCs. Source of these receptors: a human donor in good health (CMV status not recorded). Some clones in this sample may be carry-over from other donors' samples.

This clonotype was found a few times. The chain links TRBV7-9 to TRBJ1-5; TRBD1 is a possible D gene (5 bases). The length of the CDR3 is 15 residues. The V and J ends lost 1 base and 7 bases respectively, with 14 bases between them. Germline values: CDR1 SEHNR, CDR2 FQNEAQ (reference sequence). CDR3 protein: CASSLGPGNQQPQHF. The CDR3, as DNA: TGTGCCAGCAGCTTAGGTCCAGGGAATCAGCAGCCCCAGCATTTT. Together with reference TRBV7-9 and TRBJ1-5, the CDR3 gives the full variable domain: DTGVSQNPRHKITKRGQNVTFRCDPISEHNRLYWYRQTLGQGPEFLTYFQNEAQLEKSRLLSDRFSAERPKGSFSTLEIQRTEQGDSAMYLCASSLGPGNQQPQHFGDGTRLSIL.

There are many counts of this clonotype. The genes are TRBV28 and TRBJ2-3; D possibly corresponds to TRBD2 (5 bases). Germline V gene data show CDR1 as MDHEN and CDR2 as SYDVKM. CDR3 length: 12 amino acids. The V gene lost 6 bases and the J gene lost 14 bases, with 18 bases spanning the gap. The CDR3 DNA reads as TGTGCCAGCAGCCCCGGGGTACGAGCATGGTATTTT. Residues: CASSPGVRAWYF.

The rearrangement links TRBV24-1 to TRBJ1-1, with D maybe TRBD1 (5 bases). CDR1 is KGHDR, CDR2 SFDVKD, per germline. The CDR3 contains 13 residues. Trimming cost V 7 bases and J 2 bases, with 10 bases left between them. As DNA, the CDR3 is TGTGCCACCAGACGGCAGGGTAACACTGAAGCTTTCTTT. Protein sequence: CATRRQGNTEAFF.

This clonotype has a handful of counts. The chain uses TRBV11-2 and TRBJ1-6, with 7 bases lining up with TRBD1. This CDR3 is 13 amino acids long. Germline V CDR1 and CDR2: SGHAT, FQNNGV. Unmatched junction bases numbered 3, after V lost 4 bases and J lost 9 bases. The CDR3 bases are TGTGCCAGCAGCTATTACAGGGGTTCACCCCTCCACTTT. It yields the protein CASSYYRGSPLHF.

The chain recombines TRBV14 with TRBJ2-7; 9 bases line up with TRBD1. Germline values: CDR1 SGHDN, CDR2 FVKESK. The CDR3 runs 17 residues. V lost 0 bases, J lost 2 bases, and 8 bases stayed unmatched. The CDR3 sequence is CASSQEGSRTGAYEQYF. CDR3 bases: TGTGCCAGCAGCCAAGAAGGGTCCCGGACAGGGGCCTACGAGCAGTACTTC.

In its sample, this clonotype was seen a few times. The chain combines TRBV18 with TRBJ1-5; TRBD1 might be the D (5 bases). V shed 4 bases and J shed 5 bases, with 9 bases lying between them. This CDR3 is built from 13 residues. From germline, CDR1 is KGHSH and CDR2 LQKENI. DNA of the CDR3: TGTGCCAGCTCACACAGCAGGGATCAGCCCCAGCATTTT. Translating it yields CASSHSRDQPQHF.

There are a few counts of this clonotype. This chain connects TRBV11-3 to TRBJ2-3; TRBD1 might be the D (5 bases). CDR1 is SGHNT and CDR2 is YENEEA in the germline V gene. The CDR3 consists of 13 residues. Trimming stripped 4 bases from V and 6 bases from J, with 11 bases between. The CDR3 DNA sequence: TGTGCCAGCAGCTCAGGGTTGATCGATACGCAGTATTTT. This translates into CASSSGLIDTQYF. Full variable domain (remainder filled in from reference TRBV11-3 and TRBJ2-3): EAGVVQSPRYKIIEKKQPVAFWCNPISGHNTLYWYLQNLGQGPELLIRYENEEAVDDSQLPKDRFSAERLKGVDSTLKIQPAELGDSAVYLCASSSGLIDTQYFGPGTRLTVL.

In DNA form, the CDR3 reads TGTGCCTGGAAACGAATCGGGGGTGAAAACATTCAGTACTTC. Translated, it gives CAWKRIGGENIQYF. This sequence joins TRBV30 and TRBJ2-4, with TRBD2 as a possible D gene (6 bases). The CDR3 is made up of 14 amino acids. Germline-derived CDR1 and CDR2 are GTSNPN and SVGIG (reference sequence). V was pared by 4 bases and J by 5 bases, with 15 bases between.

To note about this clonotype: A read error may account for a junction end that differs from germline. V gene TRBV11-2 combines with J gene TRBJ2-7; 8 positions agree with TRBD1. CDR1 and CDR2 from the germline V gene are SGHAT and FQNNGV. The CDR3 totals 11 residues. The CDR3 loop is CASSLGDRTDF. Written as DNA, the CDR3 is TGTGCCAGCAGCTTAGGGGACAGGACGGACTTC.

The chain uses TRBV10-3 and TRBJ1-6, with a tentative D call TRBD1 (6 bases). V was trimmed by 5 bases and J by 10 bases, leaving 15 bases between them. Germline CDR1 reads ENHRY; CDR2 reads SYGVKD. The CDR3 totals 14 residues. This CDR3 reads CAISQQGMGSPLHF. The CDR3 DNA reads as TGTGCCATCAGTCAACAGGGAATGGGATCACCCCTCCACTTT.

The chain joins TRBV28 to TRBJ2-7; 7 bases align to TRBD2. Trimming removed 5 bases from V and 4 bases from J; junction bases left unmatched: 8. Germline CDR1 MDHEN, CDR2 SYDVKM. This CDR3 has 14 amino acids. CDR3 in DNA: TGTGCCAGCAGTGGATCCGGGACTATTTACGAGCAGTACTTC. As protein: CASSGSGTIYEQYF.

This rearrangement joins TRBV29-1 to TRBJ2-7; TRBD1 might be the D (6 bases). This CDR3 has 11 amino acids. The germline V gene encodes CDR1 SQVTM and CDR2 ANQGSEA. The V gene lost 8 bases and the J gene lost 9 bases, with 17 bases spanning the gap. CDR3 sequence: CSFQGFRGQYF. The CDR3 DNA reads TGCAGCTTCCAGGGGTTCAGGGGGCAGTACTTC.

The sample holds a few counts of this clonotype. The chain links TRBV28 to TRBJ1-1, with unresolved D. The V gene lost 6 bases and the J gene lost 1 base, with 6 bases spanning the gap. This CDR3 is built from 12 residues. Germline CDR1 MDHEN, CDR2 SYDVKM. As DNA, the CDR3 is TGTGCCAGCAGAGAAAGGAACACTGAAGCTTTCTTT. The encoded protein is CASRERNTEAFF.

The chain couples TRBV6-8 to TRBJ2-1; maybe TRBD1 (6 bases). The CDR3 sequence is 14 residues long. The germline CDR1 and CDR2 sequences are MNHGY and SAAAGT. The germline V and J ends were trimmed by 2 bases and 4 bases, with 9 bases remaining between them. The CDR3 bases are TGTGCCAGCAGTTACGCTACAGGGTACAATGAGCAGTTCTTC. Translation gives CASSYATGYNEQFF.

Details on this clonotype: It is likely a read error, because the conserved phenylalanine at the end of the CDR3 is missing. No DNA is shown, since the ends of the CDR3 on it are uncertain; the CDR3 is the one TCRdb lists. This chain joins TRBV5-3 and TRBJ2-1; no check of the table's D call, TRBD1, against the DNA was made. TRBV5-3 is marked as an open reading frame, function uncertain. The length of the CDR3 is 13 amino acids, counting both ends. CDR3: CASSPPGSGALVP.

A few counts support this clonotype. CDR3 loop: CASSPLTQSATDTQYF. The CDR3 DNA is TGTGCCAGCAGCCCCCTAACGCAGTCCGCCACAGATACGCAGTATTTT. The genes are TRBV7-6 and TRBJ2-3; D gene ambiguous. The germline V gene has CDR1 SGHVS and CDR2 FNYEAQ. Trimming left V 5 bases short and J 2 bases short, with 17 bases between. The CDR3 is 16 residues long.

This chain joins TRBV7-2 and TRBJ2-5; 9 nucleotides agree with TRBD2. Trimming cost V 3 bases and J 5 bases; bases outside gene matches: 10. This CDR3 region has 16 residues. From germline, CDR1 is SGHTA and CDR2 FQGNSA. The CDR3 DNA is TGTGCCAGCAGCTTCCCAGGCCCTAGCGGGAAGGAGACCCAGTACTTC. Translated, it gives CASSFPGPSGKETQYF.

The CDR3, as DNA: TGTGCCAGCAGCTTCCCCACAGGGCAGAACACAGATACGCAGTATTTT. Protein: CASSFPTGQNTDTQYF. This chain joins TRBV7-6 and TRBJ2-3, with a tentative D call TRBD1 (6 bases). This CDR3 spans 16 amino acids. V dropped 3 bases and J dropped 2 bases, with 15 bases sitting between them. Germline assignment: CDR1 SGHVS and CDR2 FNYEAQ. The complete variable domain, with remaining parts taken from reference TRBV7-6 and TRBJ2-3, reads GAGVSQSPRYKVTKRGQDVALRCDPISGHVSLYWYRQALGQGPEFLTYFNYEAQQDKSGLPNDRFSAERPEGSISTLTIQRTEQRDSAMYRCASSFPTGQNTDTQYFGPGTRLTVL.

This clonotype was counted many times. J is TRBJ2-1 and V is TRBV7-2; D is possibly TRBD2 (5 bases). This CDR3 region has 15 residues. Looked up from germline, CDR1 is SGHTA and CDR2 is FQGNSA. Trimming stripped 4 bases from V and 4 bases from J, with 14 bases between. CDR3 coding DNA: TGTGCCAGCAGCTATACGGCTAGCAGATACAATGAGCAGTTCTTC. Translating gives CASSYTASRYNEQFF.

CDR3 region: CSGATGGATGELFF. CDR3 coding DNA: TGCAGCGGCGCGACAGGGGGCGCGACCGGGGAGCTGTTTTTT. The chain couples TRBV29-1 to TRBJ2-2, with 10 bases identical to TRBD1. Germline V gene sequence: CDR1 SQVTM, CDR2 ANQGSEA. The V and J ends lost 7 bases and 5 bases, in that order; junction bases with no gene match: 7. This CDR3 has 14 amino acids.

The rearrangement links TRBV7-2 to TRBJ1-1; D gene unclear. The CDR3 spans 14 residues. Looked up from germline, CDR1 is SGHTA and CDR2 is FQGNSA. Trimming pared 3 bases from V and 0 bases from J, leaving 8 bases between. The CDR3 bases are TGTGCCAGCAGCTTTCGACCGGTGAACACTGAAGCTTTCTTT. Its protein product is CASSFRPVNTEAFF.

This clonotype has a single count. This sequence joins TRBV28 and TRBJ2-7; the D is unclear. Germline V CDR1 and CDR2: MDHEN, SYDVKM. V was clipped by 1 base and J by 3 bases, with 13 bases between them. CDR3 length equals 15 residues. CDR3 sequence reads: CASSLSKNWRYEQYF. The CDR3 DNA sequence: TGTGCCAGCAGTTTATCCAAAAATTGGCGCTACGAGCAGTACTTC. Full variable domain (outside the CDR3, taken from reference TRBV28 and TRBJ2-7): DVKVTQSSRYLVKRTGEKVFLECVQDMDHENMFWYRQDPGLGLRLIYFSYDVKMKEKGDIPEGYSVSREKKERFSLILESASTNQTSMYLCASSLSKNWRYEQYFGPGTRLTVT.